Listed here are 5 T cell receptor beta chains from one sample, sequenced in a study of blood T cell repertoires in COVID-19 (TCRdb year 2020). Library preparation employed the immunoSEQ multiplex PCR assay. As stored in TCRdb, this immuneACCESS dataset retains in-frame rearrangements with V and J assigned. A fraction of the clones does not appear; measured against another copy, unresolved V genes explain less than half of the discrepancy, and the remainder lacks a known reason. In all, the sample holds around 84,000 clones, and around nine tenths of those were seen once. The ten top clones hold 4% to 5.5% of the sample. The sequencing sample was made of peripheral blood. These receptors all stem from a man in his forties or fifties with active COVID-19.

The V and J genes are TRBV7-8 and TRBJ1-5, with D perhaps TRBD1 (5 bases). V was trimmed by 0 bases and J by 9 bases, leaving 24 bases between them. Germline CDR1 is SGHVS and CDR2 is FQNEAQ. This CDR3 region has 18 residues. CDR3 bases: TGTGCCAGCAGCTTAGCCTCTATTCGGCAGGGACTATATTTGCCCCAGCATTTT. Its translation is CASSLASIRQGLYLPQHF.

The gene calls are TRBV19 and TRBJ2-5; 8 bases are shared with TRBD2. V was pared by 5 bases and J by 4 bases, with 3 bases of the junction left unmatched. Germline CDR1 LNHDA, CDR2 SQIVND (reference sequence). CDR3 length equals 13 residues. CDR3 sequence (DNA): TGTGCCAGTAGTGCGGGAGGCTCAGAGACCCAGTACTTC. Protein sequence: CASSAGGSETQYF.

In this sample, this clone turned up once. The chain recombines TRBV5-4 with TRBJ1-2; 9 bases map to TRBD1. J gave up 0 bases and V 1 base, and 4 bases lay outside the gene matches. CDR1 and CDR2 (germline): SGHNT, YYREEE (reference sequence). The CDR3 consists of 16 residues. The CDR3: CASSLMDRGANYGYTF. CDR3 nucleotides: TGTGCCAGCAGCTTGATGGACAGGGGAGCTAACTATGGCTACACCTTC.

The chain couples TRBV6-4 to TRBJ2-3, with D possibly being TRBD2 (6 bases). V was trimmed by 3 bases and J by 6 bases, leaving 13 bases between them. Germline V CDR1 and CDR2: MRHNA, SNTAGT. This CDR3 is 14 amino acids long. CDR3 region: CASSEVGGTDTQYF. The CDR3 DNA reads TGTGCCAGCAGTGAAGTCGGGGGTACGGATACGCAGTATTTT.

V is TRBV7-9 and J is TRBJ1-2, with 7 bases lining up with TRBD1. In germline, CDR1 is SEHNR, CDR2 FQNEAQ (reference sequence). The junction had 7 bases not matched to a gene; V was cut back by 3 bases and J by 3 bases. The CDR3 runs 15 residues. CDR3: CASSFGTGVDYGYTF. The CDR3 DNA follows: TGTGCCAGCAGCTTCGGAACAGGGGTGGACTATGGCTACACCTTC. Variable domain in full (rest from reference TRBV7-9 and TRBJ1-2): DTGVSQNPRHKITKRGQNVTFRCDPISEHNRLYWYRQTLGQGPEFLTYFQNEAQLEKSRLLSDRFSAERPKGSFSTLEIQRTEQGDSAMYLCASSFGTGVDYGYTFGSGTRLTVV.